This TCR beta chain was recorded in a study of blood T cell repertoires in COVID-19. Across the study: T cells, B-cell-depleted T cells, or PBMCs supplied cDNA or gDNA.

Trimming pared 3 bases from V and 4 bases from J, leaving 14 bases between. This CDR3 has 14 amino acids. The germline gives CDR1 SGHDT, CDR2 YYEEEE. Assay: immunoSEQ multiplex PCR; the TCRdb copy retains only in-frame clones and omits some. The sample contains a few hundred thousand clones, roughly nine tenths of which appear only once. The TCR comes from a man in his late teens or twenties who had recovered from COVID-19. The rearrangement links TRBV5-6 to TRBJ2-7; maybe TRBD2 (6 bases). Sequencing used PBMCs or T cells enriched from blood (not recorded which). CDR3 sequence: CASSSSGDLYEQYF. Here the CDR3 DNA reads TGTGCCAGCAGCTCATCGGGGGACCTATACGAGCAGTACTTC.